What follows describes a single T cell receptor beta chain. With a J-beta primer mix and a sample-barcoded 5' primer, a second PCR ran about 6 to 11 cycles. TCRdb re-analysed the 5' RACE reads in MiXCR, keeping a single row per CDR3 protein. Seen here are 650,000 to 1,000,000 distinct CDR3 sequences, around half observed once, and the top ten hold roughly 18%. V was cut by 7 bases and J by 2 bases, with 16 bases left in between. The CDR3 extends over 15 amino acids. CDR1 is SEHNR and CDR2 is FQNEAQ in the germline V gene (reference sequence). The data were obtained in a study of blood T cells in healthy people across ages.

This chain connects TRBV7-9 to TRBJ2-3; D gene unclear. What was sequenced was blood. The TCR was taken from a man older than 75 in good health. As DNA, the CDR3 is TGTGCCAGCACTCTCGGCGGAGCAACCACAGATACGCAGTATTTT. Translation gives CASTLGGATTDTQYF.